A single sample is the source of the 27 T cell receptor beta chains below, sequenced in a study of blood T cell repertoires in COVID-19. The method was immunoSEQ multiplex PCR; TCRdb's version includes in-frame clones alone and lacks a portion of them. The repertoire holds some 190,000 clones, with about 90% as singletons. Sample: peripheral blood. The receptors were gathered from a man aged 18-30 years with active or convalescent COVID-19.

The gene calls are TRBV9 and TRBJ2-2; D uncertain. V was cut by 0 bases and J by 7 bases, with 10 bases left in between. Germline V gene data show CDR1 as SGDLS and CDR2 as YYNGEE. This CDR3 is built from 14 residues. For the CDR3, the DNA is TGTGCCAGCAGCGTAGAAGTAGTAGTCGGGGAGCTGTTTTTT. This gives the protein CASSVEVVVGELFF. The full variable domain, completed using reference TRBV9 and TRBJ2-2, is DSGVTQTPKHLITATGQRVTLRCSPRSGDLSVYWYQQSLDQGLQFLIQYYNGEERAKGNILERFSAQQFPDLHSELNLSSLELGDSALYFCASSVEVVVGELFFGEGSRLTVL.

J is TRBJ1-1 and V is TRBV27, with D possibly TRBD1 on 6 matching bases. V was shortened by 5 bases and J by 3 bases, with 19 bases between the two germline ends. Germline CDR1 MNHEY, CDR2 SMNVEV (reference sequence). The CDR3 covers 16 residues. The CDR3 coding sequence is TGTGCCAGCAGTCCACAAACAGGGACGGGGTACACTGAAGCTTTCTTT. Encoded protein: CASSPQTGTGYTEAFF.

This chain joins TRBV30 and TRBJ2-5, with 7 bases identical to TRBD1. The V and J ends lost 1 base and 4 bases, in that order; junction bases with no gene match: 3. The CDR3 covers 13 residues. The germline V gene encodes CDR1 GTSNPN and CDR2 SVGIG (reference sequence). CDR3: CAWSEKGAETQYF. CDR3 in DNA: TGTGCCTGGAGTGAAAAGGGGGCAGAGACCCAGTACTTC.

This rearrangement joins TRBV2 to TRBJ1-4; D gene unclear. V lost 3 bases and J 5 bases, leaving 4 bases between the germline ends. CDR3 length: 12 residues. Per the germline V gene, CDR1 is SNHLY and CDR2 is FYNNEI. CDR3 DNA sequence: TGTGCCAGCAGTGACTCCAATGAAAAACTGTTTTTT. Amino acid sequence: CASSDSNEKLFF.

The rearrangement joins TRBV6-1 to TRBJ1-5; D may be TRBD1 (5 bases). Germline CDR1 MNHNS, CDR2 SASEGT. V was trimmed by 0 bases and J by 1 base, leaving 13 bases between them. The CDR3 length is 17 residues. CDR3 amino acids: CASSEARGLGSNQPQHF. The CDR3 DNA reads as TGTGCCAGCAGTGAAGCAAGGGGTTTGGGGAGCAATCAGCCCCAGCATTTT.

Here the CDR3 reads CASSLTGTGGNSPLHF. The CDR3 region has the DNA TGCGCCAGCAGCTTAACCGGGACAGGGGGAAATTCACCCCTCCACTTT. This rearrangement joins TRBV5-1 to TRBJ1-6, with 11 bases fitting TRBD1. Germline CDR1 and CDR2: SGHRS and YFSETQ. The ends lost 2 bases at V and 7 bases at J; junction bases unmatched: 5. The CDR3 has 16 residues.

This clone has a single count. V gene TRBV5-1 combines with J gene TRBJ1-2, with 7 bases identical to TRBD1. Per germline, CDR1 SGHRS and CDR2 YFSETQ. The CDR3 has 15 residues. After removal of 0 bases from V and 2 bases from J, the junction contained 4 bases not matched to a gene. CDR3 sequence (DNA): TGCGCCAGCAGCTTGGAGACAGGGTGGAACTATGGCTACACCTTC. It encodes CASSLETGWNYGYTF.

This chain's CDR3 is CASSLGATTGLGQPQHF. The CDR3 coding sequence is TGTGCCAGCAGCTTAGGAGCCACGACAGGGTTGGGTCAGCCCCAGCATTTT. V is TRBV7-8 and J is TRBJ1-5, with 7 bases lining up with TRBD1. V lost 1 base, J lost 6 bases, and 12 bases stayed unmatched. CDR1 and CDR2 (germline): SGHVS, FQNEAQ. The CDR3 spans 17 residues.

This sequence joins TRBV30 and TRBJ1-5; weak D call: TRBD1 (6 bases). The CDR3 runs 12 residues. Germline CDR1 is GTSNPN and CDR2 is SVGIG (reference sequence). The chain's CDR3 is CATGLSNQPQHF. In DNA form, the CDR3 reads TGTGCGACAGGTCTTAGCAATCAGCCCCAGCATTTT.

This chain uses TRBV28 with TRBJ2-7, with 15 bases that match TRBD2. Losses at the gene ends were 6 bases for V and 2 bases for J; bases not matched to a gene: 5. From germline, CDR1 is MDHEN and CDR2 SYDVKM. CDR3 length: 16 amino acids. The CDR3 region has the DNA TGTGCCAGCAGCCTCGGACTAGCGGGAGGGCCCTACGAGCAGTACTTC. It encodes CASSLGLAGGPYEQYF.

The chain recombines TRBV30 with TRBJ1-4, with D unclear. The V and J ends lost 1 base and 8 bases respectively, with 5 bases between them. Germline V gene lookup returns CDR1 GTSNPN and CDR2 SVGIG (reference sequence). This CDR3 region has 11 residues. The CDR3 sequence is CAWSEREKLFF. The CDR3 region has the DNA TGTGCCTGGAGTGAACGGGAAAAACTGTTTTTT.

This chain links TRBV6-2 or TRBV6-3 with TRBJ2-7; possible D gene TRBD2, 5 bases. CDR3 length: 14 residues. The germline CDR1 and CDR2 sequences are MNHEY and SVGEGT. The germline V and J ends were trimmed by 5 bases and 7 bases, with 18 bases remaining between them. CDR3: CASSSPGESREQYF. In nucleotides, the CDR3 is TGTGCCAGCAGTAGCCCCGGGGAGTCTAGGGAGCAGTACTTC.

The genes are TRBV15 and TRBJ2-7, with D possibly being TRBD1 (5 bases). V was clipped by 0 bases and J by 4 bases, with 7 bases between them. Germline V gene data show CDR1 as LNHNV and CDR2 as YYDKDF (reference sequence). The CDR3 is made up of 13 amino acids. The CDR3 DNA reads as TGTGCCACCAGCAGAGACAGGGTTTACGAGCAGTACTTC. Translating it yields CATSRDRVYEQYF.

J is TRBJ1-1 and V is TRBV12-5; D uncertain. This CDR3 region has 13 residues. The germline V and J ends were trimmed by 6 bases and 1 base, with 9 bases remaining between them. Germline loops: CDR1 LGHNT, CDR2 FRNRAP. Written as DNA, the CDR3 is TGTGCTAGTGGACCGAGACAGAACACTGAAGCTTTCTTT. Protein product: CASGPRQNTEAFF.

The gene calls are TRBV18 and TRBJ2-6; D possibly corresponds to TRBD1 (6 bases). V was trimmed by 4 bases and J by 1 base, leaving 17 bases between them. The CDR3 covers 18 residues. The V gene's germline CDR1 is KGHSH and CDR2 LQKENI. The chain's CDR3 is CASSLPRGHLSGANVLTF. The CDR3 nucleotides read TGTGCCAGCTCACTACCCAGGGGTCATCTATCTGGGGCCAACGTCCTGACTTTC. Variable domain in full (rest from reference TRBV18 and TRBJ2-6): NAGVMQNPRHLVRRRGQEARLRCSPMKGHSHVYWYRQLPEEGLKFMVYLQKENIIDESGMPKERFSAEFPKEGPSILRIQQVVRGDSAAYFCASSLPRGHLSGANVLTFGAGSRLTVL.

This chain joins TRBV11-2 and TRBJ1-1, with D perhaps TRBD1 (5 bases). The CDR3 sequence is 12 residues long. V gave up 2 bases and J gave up 6 bases, with 7 bases separating them. Germline assignment: CDR1 SGHAT and CDR2 FQNNGV. The CDR3 nucleotides are TGTGCCAGCAGCTTATTAGGGGCTGAAGCTTTCTTT. It translates to CASSLLGAEAFF.

This chain links TRBV5-4 with TRBJ1-2, with 7 bases identical to TRBD1. The ends lost 4 bases at V and 2 bases at J; junction bases unmatched: 2. Germline V gene lookup returns CDR1 SGHNT and CDR2 YYREEE (reference sequence). The CDR3 loop spans 13 amino acids. The CDR3 is CASSQTGNYGYTF. The CDR3 DNA follows: TGTGCCAGCAGCCAGACAGGGAACTATGGCTACACCTTC.

This CDR3 reads CAISEGTGAVETQYF. The CDR3 DNA reads TGTGCCATCAGTGAAGGGACAGGGGCTGTGGAGACCCAGTACTTC. This sequence joins TRBV10-3 and TRBJ2-5; 10 bases are shared with TRBD1. The CDR3 has 15 amino acids. J lost 5 bases, V lost 3 bases, and 6 bases had no gene match. CDR1 and CDR2 (germline): ENHRY, SYGVKD.

The chain carries TRBV19 and TRBJ2-7; TRBD2 is a possible D gene (5 bases). This CDR3 contains 14 residues. Germline V gene lookup returns CDR1 LNHDA and CDR2 SQIVND (reference sequence). The V and J ends lost 6 bases and 2 bases respectively, with 14 bases between them. CDR3 sequence: CASRIGEGTYEQYF. In DNA form, the CDR3 reads TGTGCCAGTAGGATTGGAGAGGGAACCTACGAGCAGTACTTC.

The V and J genes are TRBV5-1 and TRBJ2-6; D might be TRBD1 (5 bases). This CDR3 has 15 residues. CDR1 is SGHRS and CDR2 is YFSETQ in the germline V gene. The V end lost 1 base, the J end lost 4 bases, and 9 bases lay between the germline ends. CDR3 protein: CASSLSGQGANVLTF. The CDR3 nucleotides read TGCGCCAGCAGCTTGTCAGGGCAAGGGGCCAACGTCCTGACTTTC.

This chain connects TRBV6-6 to TRBJ1-1, with unresolved D. The CDR3 totals 13 residues. Trimming removed 7 bases at V and 4 bases at J, with 13 bases between. CDR1 and CDR2 (germline): MNHNY, SVGAGI (reference sequence). Written as DNA, the CDR3 is TGTGCCAGCACCAACGGGCGGGGCACTGAAGCTTTCTTT. This gives the protein CASTNGRGTEAFF.

This sequence joins TRBV18 and TRBJ1-5; 9 positions agree with TRBD1. Germline V gene data show CDR1 as KGHSH and CDR2 as LQKENI. V trimming: 6 bases; J trimming: 4 bases; junction bases outside the gene matches: 4. This CDR3 is built from 14 residues. The CDR3 here is CASSYDRGNQPQHF. DNA for the CDR3: TGTGCCAGCTCTTATGACAGGGGGAATCAGCCCCAGCATTTT. Supplemented by reference TRBV18 and TRBJ1-5, the full variable domain reads NAGVMQNPRHLVRRRGQEARLRCSPMKGHSHVYWYRQLPEEGLKFMVYLQKENIIDESGMPKERFSAEFPKEGPSILRIQQVVRGDSAAYFCASSYDRGNQPQHFGDGTRLSIL.

The CDR3 region is CASSLEGNGYTF. The CDR3 nucleotides are TGTGCCAGCAGCTTAGAGGGGAATGGCTACACCTTC. The chain couples TRBV7-6 to TRBJ1-2; D perhaps matches TRBD1 (5 bases). Trimming removed 1 base at V and 6 bases at J, with 6 bases between. CDR3 length: 12 residues. The V gene's germline CDR1 is SGHVS and CDR2 FNYEAQ.

V gene TRBV9 combines with J gene TRBJ1-2, with 7 bases fitting TRBD1. From germline, CDR1 is SGDLS and CDR2 YYNGEE. V gave up 3 bases and J gave up 3 bases; unmatched junction bases: 8. CDR3 length: 15 amino acids. The CDR3 sequence: CASSGTTGFDYGYTF. CDR3 nucleotides: TGTGCCAGCAGCGGAACGACAGGGTTTGACTATGGCTACACCTTC.

This chain links TRBV6-5 with TRBJ1-6; 8 bases agree with TRBD1. This CDR3 has 14 amino acids. V lost 8 bases and J lost 4; bases outside the gene matches: 4. CDR1 and CDR2 (germline): MNHEY, SVGAGI. The CDR3 DNA reads as TGTGCCAGCTCTACAGGGGGTTATAATTCACCCCTCCACTTT. Its protein is CASSTGGYNSPLHF.

The chain employs TRBV5-5 and TRBJ2-3; 10 nucleotides align to TRBD1. J gave up 6 bases and V 4 bases, and 8 bases lay outside the gene matches. In germline, CDR1 is SGHKS, CDR2 YYEKEE (reference sequence). This CDR3 region has 15 residues. CDR3 amino acids: CASSPTGGFYDTQYF. CDR3 in DNA: TGTGCCAGCAGCCCGACAGGGGGCTTTTATGATACGCAGTATTTT.

The V gene is TRBV6-5, the J gene TRBJ2-1; D unresolved. The CDR3 length is 13 residues. Trimming removed 7 bases at V and 7 bases at J, with 14 bases between. Looked up from germline, CDR1 is MNHEY and CDR2 is SVGAGI. CDR3 amino acids: CASTSFLRNEQFF. The DNA for the CDR3 is TGTGCCAGCACCTCATTTCTCAGGAATGAGCAGTTCTTC.